This TCR beta chain was observed in a study of tumor-infiltrating lymphocytes in primary liver carcinoma. This clonotype was counted many times. Each 20-30 mg portion of unsorted bulk tissue served as the source for co-extraction of RNA and DNA. Starting from 400 to 500 ng of total RNA, TCR beta cDNA was produced with a primer in the constant region. Slightly modified ARM-PCR served as the procedure for the TCR beta libraries. These libraries came from three rounds of nested multiplex PCR. Primers for the first two PCR rounds were TRBV1-TRBV30 forward primers and a C-beta reverse primer (roughly 10 cycles per round). TCRdb redid the calling of the multiplex PCR reads with MiXCR, one entry per CDR3 protein. This sample has approximately 30,000 distinct CDR3 sequences, with about three quarters found just once. This CDR3 has 15 residues. Trimming took 7 bases from V and 0 from J, leaving 10 bases between them.

This sequence was found in a middle-aged man with primary liver carcinoma and hepatitis B virus infection. The source material was liver tumor tissue from sampling region 5. Regarding subset: tumor region T5, tumor centre. V is TRBV12-3 or TRBV12-4 and J is TRBJ2-6; D gene uncertain. This CDR3 is CASTLSRSGANVLTF. CDR3 in DNA: TGTGCCAGCACCCTCTCCCGCTCTGGGGCCAACGTCCTGACTTTC.